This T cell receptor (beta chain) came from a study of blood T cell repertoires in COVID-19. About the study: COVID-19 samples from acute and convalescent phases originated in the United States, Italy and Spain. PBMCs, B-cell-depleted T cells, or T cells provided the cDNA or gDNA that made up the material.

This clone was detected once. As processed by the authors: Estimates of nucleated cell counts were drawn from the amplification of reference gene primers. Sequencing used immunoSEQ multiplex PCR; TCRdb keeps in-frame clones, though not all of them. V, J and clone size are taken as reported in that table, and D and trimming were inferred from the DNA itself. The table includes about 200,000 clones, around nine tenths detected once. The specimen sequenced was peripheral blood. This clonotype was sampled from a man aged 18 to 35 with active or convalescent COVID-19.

CDR3 residues: CASSGRTGGGTEAFF. The CDR3 nucleotides read TGTGCCAGCAGCGGGAGGACAGGGGGAGGAACTGAAGCTTTCTTT. J is TRBJ1-1 and V is TRBV9; 10 bases line up with TRBD1. The CDR3 length is 15 residues. CDR1 and CDR2 from the germline V gene are SGDLS and YYNGEE. Unmatched junction bases numbered 7, after V lost 3 bases and J lost 5 bases.